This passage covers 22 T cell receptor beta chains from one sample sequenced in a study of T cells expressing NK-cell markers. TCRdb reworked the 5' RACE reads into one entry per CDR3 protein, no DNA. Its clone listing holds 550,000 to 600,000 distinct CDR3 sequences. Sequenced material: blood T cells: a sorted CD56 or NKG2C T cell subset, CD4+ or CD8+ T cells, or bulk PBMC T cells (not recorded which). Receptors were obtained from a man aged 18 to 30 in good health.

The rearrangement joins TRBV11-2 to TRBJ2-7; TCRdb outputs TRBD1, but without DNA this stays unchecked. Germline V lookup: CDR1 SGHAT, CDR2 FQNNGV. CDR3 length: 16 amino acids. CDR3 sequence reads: CASSPGTGDLSYEQYF.

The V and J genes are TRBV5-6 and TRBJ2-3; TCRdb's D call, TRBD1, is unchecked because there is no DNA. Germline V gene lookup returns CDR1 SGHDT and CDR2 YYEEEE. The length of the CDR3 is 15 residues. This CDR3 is CASSSRTVVTDTQYF.

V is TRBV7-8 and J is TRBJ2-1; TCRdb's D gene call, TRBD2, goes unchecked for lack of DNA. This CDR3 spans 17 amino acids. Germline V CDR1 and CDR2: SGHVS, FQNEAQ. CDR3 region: CASATYGEREGYNEQFF.

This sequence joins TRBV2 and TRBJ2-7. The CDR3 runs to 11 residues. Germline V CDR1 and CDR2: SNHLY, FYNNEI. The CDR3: CASLGRSEQYF.

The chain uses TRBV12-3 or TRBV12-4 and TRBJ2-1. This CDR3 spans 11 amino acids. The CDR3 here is CASSSAEEQFF.

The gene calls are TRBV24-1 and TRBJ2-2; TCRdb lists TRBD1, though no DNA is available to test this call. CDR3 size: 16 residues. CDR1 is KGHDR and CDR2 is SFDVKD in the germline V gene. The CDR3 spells CATSDLTGSNTGELFF.

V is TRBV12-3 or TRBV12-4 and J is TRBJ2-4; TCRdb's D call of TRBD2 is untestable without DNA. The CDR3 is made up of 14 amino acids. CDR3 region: CASSLGGVRNIQYF.

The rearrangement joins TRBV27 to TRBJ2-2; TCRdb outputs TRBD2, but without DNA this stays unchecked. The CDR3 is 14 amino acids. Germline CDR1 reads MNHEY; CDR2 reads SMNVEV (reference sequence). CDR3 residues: CASSGEGRTGELFF.

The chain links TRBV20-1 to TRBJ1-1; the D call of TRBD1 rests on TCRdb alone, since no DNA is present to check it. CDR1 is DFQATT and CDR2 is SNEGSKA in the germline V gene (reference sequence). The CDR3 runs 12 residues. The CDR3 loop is CSAPGRRTEAFF.

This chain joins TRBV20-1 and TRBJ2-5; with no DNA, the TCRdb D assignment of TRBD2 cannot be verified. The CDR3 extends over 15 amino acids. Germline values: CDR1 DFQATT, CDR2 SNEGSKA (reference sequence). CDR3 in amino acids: CSASLREPNQETQYF.

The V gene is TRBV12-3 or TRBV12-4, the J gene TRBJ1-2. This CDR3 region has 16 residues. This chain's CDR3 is CASSLPQTASPYGYTF.

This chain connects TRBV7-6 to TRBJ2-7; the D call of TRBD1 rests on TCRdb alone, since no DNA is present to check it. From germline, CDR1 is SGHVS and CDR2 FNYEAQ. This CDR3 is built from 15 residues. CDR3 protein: CASSSPQGVSYEQYF.

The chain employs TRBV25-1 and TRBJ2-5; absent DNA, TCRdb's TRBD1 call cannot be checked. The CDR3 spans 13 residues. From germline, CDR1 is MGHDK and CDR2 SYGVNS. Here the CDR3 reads CASGGQGKETQYF. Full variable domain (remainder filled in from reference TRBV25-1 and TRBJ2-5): EADIYQTPRYLVIGTGKKITLECSQTMGHDKMYWYQQDPGMELHLIHYSYGVNSTEKGDLSSESTVSRIRTEHFPLTLESARPSHTSQYLCASGGQGKETQYFGPGTRLLVL.

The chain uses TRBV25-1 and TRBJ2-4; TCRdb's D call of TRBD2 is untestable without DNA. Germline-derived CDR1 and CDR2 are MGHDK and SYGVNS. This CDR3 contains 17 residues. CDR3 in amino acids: CASSDERVLVSKNIQYF. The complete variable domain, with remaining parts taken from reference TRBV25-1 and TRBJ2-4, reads EADIYQTPRYLVIGTGKKITLECSQTMGHDKMYWYQQDPGMELHLIHYSYGVNSTEKGDLSSESTVSRIRTEHFPLTLESARPSHTSQYLCASSDERVLVSKNIQYFGAGTRLSVL.

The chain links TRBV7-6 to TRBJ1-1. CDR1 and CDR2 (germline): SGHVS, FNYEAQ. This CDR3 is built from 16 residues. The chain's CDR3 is CASSSEERKGITEAFF.

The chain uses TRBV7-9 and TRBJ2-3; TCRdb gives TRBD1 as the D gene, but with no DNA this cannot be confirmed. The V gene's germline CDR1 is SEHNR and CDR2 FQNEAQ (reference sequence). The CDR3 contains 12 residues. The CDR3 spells CASSLRSGQQYF.

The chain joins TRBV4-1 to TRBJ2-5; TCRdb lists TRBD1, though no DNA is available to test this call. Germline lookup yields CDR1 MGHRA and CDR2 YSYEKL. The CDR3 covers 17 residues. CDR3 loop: CASSQDPSGGLMETQYF.

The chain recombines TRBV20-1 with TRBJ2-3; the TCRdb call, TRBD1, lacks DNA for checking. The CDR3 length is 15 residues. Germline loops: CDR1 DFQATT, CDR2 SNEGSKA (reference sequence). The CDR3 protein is CSARRDRDTTDTQYF.

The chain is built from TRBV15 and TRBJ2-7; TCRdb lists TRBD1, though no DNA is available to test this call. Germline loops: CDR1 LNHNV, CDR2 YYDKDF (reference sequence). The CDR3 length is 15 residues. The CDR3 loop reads CATSLGDRGVYEQYF. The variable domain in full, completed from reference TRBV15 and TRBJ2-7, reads DAMVIQNPRYQVTQFGKPVTLSCSQTLNHNVMYWYQQKSSQAPKLLFHYYDKDFNNEADTPDNFQSRRPNTSFCFLDIRSPGLGDTAMYLCATSLGDRGVYEQYFGPGTRLTVT.

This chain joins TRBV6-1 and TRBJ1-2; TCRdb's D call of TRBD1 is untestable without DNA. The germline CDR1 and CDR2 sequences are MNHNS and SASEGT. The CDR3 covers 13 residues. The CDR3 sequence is CASRNIRVGGYTF.

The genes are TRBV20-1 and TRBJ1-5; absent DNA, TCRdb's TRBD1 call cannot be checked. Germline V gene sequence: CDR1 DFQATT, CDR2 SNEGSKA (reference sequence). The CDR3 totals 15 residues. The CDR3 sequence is CSASKPGVSNQPQHF.

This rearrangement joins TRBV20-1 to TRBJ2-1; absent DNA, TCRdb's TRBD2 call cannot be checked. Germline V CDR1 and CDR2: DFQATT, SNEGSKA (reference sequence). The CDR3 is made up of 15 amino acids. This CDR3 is CSAREVAGGPGEQFF.